The clone carrying this T cell receptor beta chain occurred once. The sample belongs to a study of blood T cell repertoires in COVID-19. Study-wide context: PBMCs, B-cell-depleted T cells, or T cells provided the cDNA or gDNA that made up the material.

Authors' data handling: How many nucleated cells were present was estimated from reference gene primer amplification. Libraries were prepared by immunoSEQ multiplex PCR; TCRdb keeps only in-frame clonotypes and omits some of them. V, J and clone size were drawn from that table, and D and trimming were deduced from the DNA. Altogether hundreds of thousands of clones are present, 65% to 90% being singletons, with the ten largest covering about 9.3%. The study recruited people aged 18 to 89 years across around 23 US areas. Germline V gene sequence: CDR1 SGHRS, CDR2 YFSETQ. J was trimmed by 5 bases and V by 4 bases; bases with no gene match: 5. CDR3 length: 14 residues.

Sequences were obtained from PBMCs or T cells enriched from blood (not recorded which). This sequence was found in a woman between 50 and 59 years old with acute COVID-19. This rearrangement joins TRBV5-1 to TRBJ1-1; 10 nucleotides agree with TRBD1. The CDR3 DNA sequence: TGCGCCAGCAGCCGAGGACAGGGGGAGACTGAAGCTTTCTTT. It is translated as CASSRGQGETEAFF.